This record looks at one T cell receptor beta chain sequence and its context. The sample is drawn from a study of T-cell reconstitution after alpha-beta-depleted transplantation in children. Using unique molecular identifiers, the investigators prepared the TCRbeta library. One entry per CDR3 protein results from TCRdb running MiXCR on the PCR reads. The sample carries 450,000 to 600,000 distinct CDR3 sequences, approximately 16% recorded once. This receptor was identified in a human donor who donated a stem cell graft to a child with acute lymphoblastic leukemia. Here the sequenced sample was PBMCs from the stem cell graft donor, taken from the stem cell graft.

The CDR3 bases are TGCGCCAGCAGCCAAATCCCCGCCCTCTGGCGGGAGACAGGAGATACGCAGTATTTT. Translating it yields CASSQIPALWRETGDTQYF. The gene calls are TRBV4-1 and TRBJ2-3; tentatively, D is TRBD2 (7 bases). CDR3 size: 19 residues. Germline V gene data show CDR1 as MGHRA and CDR2 as YSYEKL. Trimming took 2 bases from V and 5 from J, leaving 26 bases between them.